This T cell receptor (beta chain) emerged from a study of T cells in localized non-small cell lung cancer (TCRdb year 2020). Turning to the overall study: The study examined T cell repertoires in roughly 240 patients with early-stage NSCLC and compared tumors with uninvolved tumor-adjacent lungs. All 220 or so NSCLC patients in the cohort were treatment-naive and had localized lung tumors that were resected. A mean age of around 66 years was recorded for the NSCLC patients, of whom 120 to 150 were male and about a hundred were female. Study-wide findings and limitations: Because multi-region tumor sequencing was not performed, intratumor heterogeneity could not be ruled out. Of the top 100 tumor clones, a median of roughly 53 were detected in paired uninvolved adjacent lung; approximately 28 were also among that lung's top 100. Higher blood T cell density associated with longer overall survival, while higher adjacent-lung clonality associated with shorter survival. The highest T cell clonality was observed in uninvolved tumor-adjacent lung, where clonality exceeded that of tumor, suggesting that antigenic responses were more focused in uninvolved tumor-adjacent lung. Because the study design was exploratory, TCR variables were selected using unadjusted p-values without false-discovery rate correction.

Uninvolved adjacent lung was sampled at least 2 cm away from the tumor margin, and two independent pathologists confirmed that the tissue had no atypia. At diagnosis, peripheral blood, uninvolved tumor-adjacent lung and tumor were collected and were preserved as a mix of fresh-frozen and FFPE material. The germline ends are 13 bases apart after V is trimmed by 1 base and J by 8 bases. Counted from cysteine to phenylalanine, this CDR3 has 14 amino acids. This entry keeps only the CDR3 DNA: 42 bases, framed from base 1. TCR beta CDR3 regions were sequenced from DNA using the immunoSEQ Assay. In the paper's pipeline: To compute T cell density, TCR beta template counts were normalized to usable DNA, which was estimated by amplifying housekeeping genes. Using the preseqR package, richness was estimated by extrapolating to 120,000 templates for tissue samples and 400,000 templates for PBMC samples. Clonality was taken to be one minus Pielou's evenness. Tissue-enriched TCRs were identified by differential abundance testing using productive amino-acid clonotypes, minimum total count 5 and alpha 0.1. The Jaccard Index and the Morisita Overlap Index were used to measure how much the repertoires overlapped between compartments. GLIPH grouped TCR beta CDR3s together with public tetramer-defined viral CDR3s, and a viral motif had to include at least three viral sequences and also show V-gene enrichment. As stored in TCRdb, this immuneACCESS dataset retains in-frame rearrangements with V and J assigned. A fraction of the clones does not appear; measured against another copy, unresolved V genes explain less than half of the discrepancy, and the remainder lacks a known reason. V and J calls and clone size are copied from that table; D and trimming were computed from the DNA. In this sample the table shows under 3,000 clones, about a quarter of which occur a single time. Of the sample, 7.7% is held by the ten largest clones.

With regard to this clone: This clone's antigen is unknown. No base quality information exists; no much larger clone differs at one position.

The sequence links TRBV23-1 to TRBJ2-3; the D match is possibly TRBD1 or TRBD2, with 5 bases aligned in each. TRBV23-1 is an open reading frame whose function is uncertain. The sequencing here drew on normal lung tissue next to the tumor, taken before any cancer treatment. The clonotype was recovered from a man between 40 and 70 years old with stage I lung adenocarcinoma. The CDR3 amino acid sequence is: CASSQFGALGTQYF. The bases read TGCGCCAGCAGTCAATTCGGGGCGTTGGGTACGCAGTATTTT.